A single sample gave rise to the 9 T cell receptor beta chains below, sequenced in a study of blood T cell repertoires in COVID-19. Clones were read by immunoSEQ multiplex PCR, and TCRdb kept only the in-frame ones, dropping some. In the table there are some 350,000 clones, 70% to 90% of which are singletons. Material for sequencing was peripheral blood. These receptors came from a human donor in a cohort sampled during active COVID-19.

V is TRBV15 and J is TRBJ1-2; weak D call: TRBD1 (5 bases). Trimming shortened V by 5 bases and J by 8 bases, and 15 bases separated the two germline ends. CDR3 size: 13 residues. Germline CDR1 and CDR2: LNHNV and YYDKDF (reference sequence). The CDR3 is CATSAAQAYGYTF. CDR3 DNA sequence: TGTGCCACCAGCGCCGCACAGGCGTACGGCTACACCTTC. The whole variable domain, filled in from reference TRBV15 and TRBJ1-2, reads DAMVIQNPRYQVTQFGKPVTLSCSQTLNHNVMYWYQQKSSQAPKLLFHYYDKDFNNEADTPDNFQSRRPNTSFCFLDIRSPGLGDTAMYLCATSAAQAYGYTFGSGTRLTVV.

This chain joins TRBV2 and TRBJ2-1; possible D gene TRBD2, 6 bases. With 3 bases removed from V and 6 bases from J, the gap between germline ends came to 15 bases. Germline values: CDR1 SNHLY, CDR2 FYNNEI. The CDR3 covers 15 residues. The CDR3 spells CASSDRRELFNEQFF. In DNA, the CDR3 is TGTGCCAGCAGTGATCGGCGGGAATTATTCAATGAGCAGTTCTTC. Drawing the rest from reference TRBV2 and TRBJ2-1, the complete variable domain is EPEVTQTPSHQVTQMGQEVILRCVPISNHLYFYWYRQILGQKVEFLVSFYNNEISEKSEIFDDQFSVERPDGSNFTLKIRSTKLEDSAMYFCASSDRRELFNEQFFGPGTRLTVL.

The chain has TRBV5-6 and TRBJ2-6; no reliable D call. CDR1 and CDR2 (germline): SGHDT, YYEEEE. The CDR3 runs to 15 residues. Trimming stripped 0 bases from V and 0 bases from J, with 4 bases between. This CDR3 is CASSLGLSGANVLTF. For the CDR3, the DNA is TGTGCCAGCAGCTTGGGGCTCTCTGGGGCCAACGTCCTGACTTTC.

V gene TRBV14 combines with J gene TRBJ1-2; 7 bases line up with TRBD1. With 1 base clipped from V and 6 bases from J, the junction kept 8 bases outside the gene matches. The germline gives CDR1 SGHDN, CDR2 FVKESK. The CDR3 is 15 amino acids. CDR3 nucleotide sequence: TGTGCCAGCAGCCAAGTTCTCGAGACAGGGCATGGCTACACCTTC. Its translation is CASSQVLETGHGYTF.

The rearrangement uses TRBV27 and TRBJ1-5; TRBD1 agrees at 11 bases. J lost 7 bases, V lost 6 bases, and 5 bases had no gene match. This CDR3 is built from 14 residues. Germline V gene data show CDR1 as MNHEY and CDR2 as SMNVEV (reference sequence). The CDR3 loop reads CASRRTGGRQPQHF. In DNA form, the CDR3 reads TGTGCCAGCAGGAGGACAGGGGGCCGCCAGCCCCAGCATTTT.

The V and J genes are TRBV5-1 and TRBJ2-7; TRBD1 agrees at 7 bases. CDR1 and CDR2 from the germline V gene are SGHRS and YFSETQ. Germline trimming cut 7 bases from V and 7 bases from J; bases unmatched to any gene: 11. CDR3 length: 13 residues. CDR3 sequence: CASSYRGLGEQYF. DNA of the CDR3: TGCGCCAGCTCGTACAGGGGTTTGGGGGAGCAGTACTTC.

The CDR3 DNA follows: TGTGCCAGCTCACAAGGACTAGCGGGAGACAATGAGCAGTTCTTC. As protein: CASSQGLAGDNEQFF. V gene TRBV18 combines with J gene TRBJ2-1; 13 bases match TRBD2. The CDR3 spans 15 residues. J lost 5 bases, V lost 4 bases, and 2 bases had no gene match. Germline V gene sequence: CDR1 KGHSH, CDR2 LQKENI.

J is TRBJ2-7 and V is TRBV11-3, with D maybe TRBD1 (5 bases). Trimming removed 1 base from V and 2 bases from J, with 21 bases in between. The CDR3 sequence is 18 residues long. Germline V gene lookup returns CDR1 SGHNT and CDR2 YENEEA. CDR3 protein: CASSLGAPFLDTTYEQYF. The CDR3 DNA reads TGTGCCAGCAGCTTAGGGGCCCCTTTTTTGGACACTACCTACGAGCAGTACTTC.

This chain connects TRBV24-1 to TRBJ2-2, with D possibly TRBD2 on 6 matching bases. V was shortened by 3 bases and J by 8 bases, with 9 bases between the two germline ends. The CDR3 extends over 13 amino acids. Per germline, CDR1 KGHDR and CDR2 SFDVKD. CDR3 sequence (DNA): TGTGCCACCAGTGATCGGGGGTTTGGGGAGCTGTTTTTT. Residues: CATSDRGFGELFF.